These 22 T cell receptor beta chains were sequenced from one sample in a study of blood T cell repertoires in COVID-19. Here immunoSEQ multiplex PCR was the method, and the copy in TCRdb shows in-frame clones only, minus some. The table records approximately 110,000 clones, about four fifths of them present only once. The sample comprised peripheral blood. The origin of the receptors is a woman aged 40 to 50 with acute or convalescent COVID-19.

This sequence joins TRBV3-1 (or the pseudogene TRBV3-2) and TRBJ2-3; TRBD2 matches 11 bases. The J segment lost 2 bases and the V segment lost 4 bases, leaving 5 bases of the junction unmatched. The CDR3 loop spans 16 amino acids. The V gene's germline CDR1 is LGHDT and CDR2 YNNKEL (reference sequence). CDR3 in DNA: TGTGCCAGCAGCCCACTAGCGGGGGCCAACACAGATACGCAGTATTTT. Its translation is CASSPLAGANTDTQYF.

J is TRBJ2-6 and V is TRBV30; D uncertain. Germline V gene data show CDR1 as GTSNPN and CDR2 as SVGIG (reference sequence). The CDR3 consists of 15 residues. The ends were cut back, 0 bases at V and 4 bases at J, with 10 bases in the middle. CDR3 sequence: CAWSVLLPGANVLTF. CDR3 in DNA: TGTGCCTGGAGTGTACTATTGCCCGGGGCCAACGTCCTGACTTTC.

The rearrangement joins TRBV19 to TRBJ1-2; D unresolved. Trimming removed 3 bases at V and 8 bases at J, with 13 bases between. There are 13 residues in the CDR3. Germline-derived CDR1 and CDR2 are LNHDA and SQIVND (reference sequence). CDR3 loop: CASSMWADWGYTF. For the CDR3, the DNA is TGTGCCAGTAGTATGTGGGCAGATTGGGGCTACACCTTC.

The V gene is TRBV2, the J gene TRBJ1-4; a possible D gene is TRBD1 (5 bases). CDR1 is SNHLY and CDR2 is FYNNEI in the germline V gene. This CDR3 has 14 residues. Between the trimmed V and J ends, which lost 0 bases and 5 bases, there was a span of 7 bases. The chain's CDR3 is CASSEARGNEKLFF. The CDR3 bases are TGTGCCAGCAGTGAAGCGCGGGGGAATGAAAAACTGTTTTTT.

The rearrangement uses TRBV10-3 and TRBJ2-3, with TRBD2 matching over 8 bases. CDR1 ENHRY and CDR2 SYGVKD come from the germline V gene. V gave up 6 bases and J gave up 7 bases; unmatched junction bases: 9. The CDR3 sequence is 14 residues long. CDR3 residues: CAIRGSGDWNTQYF. Here the CDR3 DNA reads TGTGCCATCAGGGGTAGCGGGGATTGGAATACGCAGTATTTT.

This rearrangement joins TRBV7-2 to TRBJ1-6; perhaps TRBD1 as D (5 bases). Trimming stripped 2 bases from V and 4 bases from J, with 12 bases between. CDR1 and CDR2 (germline): SGHTA, FQGNSA. The CDR3 runs 16 residues. The CDR3: CASSLTRTQYNSPLHF. CDR3 nucleotides: TGTGCCAGCAGCTTAACTCGGACACAGTATAATTCACCCCTCCACTTT.

The chain joins TRBV29-1 to TRBJ1-1; D remains unclear. This CDR3 has 12 amino acids. Trimming removed 4 bases from V and 1 base from J, with 7 bases in between. CDR1 SQVTM and CDR2 ANQGSEA come from the germline V gene. The CDR3 spells CSVAPPNTEAFF. CDR3 nucleotides: TGCAGCGTTGCTCCCCCGAACACTGAAGCTTTCTTT.

Worth noting for this clone: Relative to the germline gene, one junction end is altered; a read error may explain this. The V gene is TRBV6-5, the J gene TRBJ1-2; 8 bases agree with TRBD1. The germline gives CDR1 MNHEY, CDR2 SVGAGI. The CDR3 sequence is 15 residues long. The CDR3 DNA follows: TGTGCCAGCAGTGACTCAGACAGGGGCAACTATGGCTACACCTTC. Amino acid sequence: CASSDSDRGNYGYTF.

The V call is TRBV30, the J call TRBJ1-2; D gene ambiguous. With 3 bases removed from V and 4 bases from J, the gap between germline ends came to 18 bases. The CDR3 extends over 15 amino acids. Looked up from germline, CDR1 is GTSNPN and CDR2 is SVGIG (reference sequence). The CDR3 spells CAWRPGFEPLYGYTF. The CDR3, as DNA: TGTGCCTGGAGGCCCGGTTTTGAGCCCCTCTATGGCTACACCTTC.

The rearrangement links TRBV27 to TRBJ1-1, with D uncertain. Germline-derived CDR1 and CDR2 are MNHEY and SMNVEV (reference sequence). V lost 3 bases and J 2 bases, leaving 16 bases between the germline ends. The CDR3 loop spans 16 amino acids. CDR3 bases: TGTGCCAGCAGTTTTCGAGCCGGAGTTATAAACACTGAAGCTTTCTTT. Translation gives CASSFRAGVINTEAFF.

This clone was seen a single time. V usage is TRBV13 and J usage is TRBJ1-3; D remains ambiguous. V was cut by 0 bases and J by 4 bases, with 10 bases left in between. CDR3 length: 15 amino acids. Germline CDR1 and CDR2: PRHDT and FYEKMQ (reference sequence). CDR3 region: CASSLGGRGGNTIYF. CDR3 nucleotide sequence: TGTGCCAGCAGCTTAGGTGGCAGAGGAGGAAACACCATATATTTT. Based on the CDR3 plus reference TRBV13 and TRBJ1-3, the full variable domain is AAGVIQSPRHLIKEKRETATLKCYPIPRHDTVYWYQQGPGQDPQFLISFYEKMQSDKGSIPDRFSAQQFSDYHSELNMSSLELGDSALYFCASSLGGRGGNTIYFGEGSWLTVV.

The gene calls are TRBV5-4 and TRBJ2-3; D call uncertain. CDR1 is SGHNT and CDR2 is YYREEE in the germline V gene (reference sequence). The CDR3 has 16 residues. Between the trimmed V and J ends, which lost 4 bases and 2 bases, there was a span of 17 bases. The DNA for the CDR3 is TGTGCCAGCAGCCGTAAACCCACGCTACCCACAGATACGCAGTATTTT. Protein sequence: CASSRKPTLPTDTQYF.

The chain has TRBV10-1 and TRBJ1-1; D might be TRBD1 (5 bases). The CDR3 length is 15 residues. V dropped 0 bases and J dropped 10 bases, with 18 bases sitting between them. From germline, CDR1 is WNHNN and CDR2 SYGVQD (reference sequence). CDR3 sequence reads: CASSESMGGRTGAFF. The CDR3 nucleotides read TGCGCCAGCAGTGAGTCGATGGGTGGAAGAACAGGAGCTTTCTTT.

This chain joins TRBV6-5 and TRBJ1-3; 7 bases are shared with TRBD1. The CDR3 consists of 14 residues. J gave up 9 bases and V 5 bases, and 10 bases lay outside the gene matches. CDR1 is MNHEY, CDR2 SVGAGI, per germline. CDR3 nucleotide sequence: TGTGCCAGCAGTCCGAGAAGACAGGGTACCACCATATATTTT. Protein: CASSPRRQGTTIYF.

The V call is TRBV27, the J call TRBJ1-3, with 7 bases aligning to TRBD1. Germline lookup yields CDR1 MNHEY and CDR2 SMNVEV (reference sequence). V was pared by 5 bases and J by 9 bases, with 16 bases of the junction left unmatched. The CDR3 has 16 residues. The CDR3 loop is CASSPTRGDPGGTIYF. The DNA of the CDR3 is TGTGCCAGCAGTCCTACGAGGGGAGACCCAGGGGGCACCATATATTTT.

V and J are TRBV11-3 and TRBJ2-7, with D possibly TRBD1 on 5 matching bases. The CDR3 loop spans 15 amino acids. Germline V gives CDR1 SGHNT, CDR2 YENEEA. Between the trimmed V and J ends, which lost 5 bases and 0 bases, there was a span of 14 bases. The CDR3 DNA sequence: TGTGCCAGCAGCCCCCAGGGAAGTAGCTCCTACGAGCAGTACTTC. Translated, it gives CASSPQGSSSYEQYF. The full variable domain, in which reference TRBV11-3 and TRBJ2-7 provide the parts outside the CDR3, is EAGVVQSPRYKIIEKKQPVAFWCNPISGHNTLYWYLQNLGQGPELLIRYENEEAVDDSQLPKDRFSAERLKGVDSTLKIQPAELGDSAVYLCASSPQGSSSYEQYFGPGTRLTVT.

This chain uses TRBV28 with TRBJ1-3; D uncertain. V shed 5 bases and J shed 0 bases, with 14 bases lying between them. From germline, CDR1 is MDHEN and CDR2 SYDVKM. The length of the CDR3 is 16 residues. The CDR3 coding sequence is TGTGCCAGCAGTCCTAGCGGGGATCTCTCTGGAAACACCATATATTTT. Translated: CASSPSGDLSGNTIYF.

The chain couples TRBV6-5 to TRBJ1-2; TRBD1 agrees at 9 bases. The CDR3 has 16 residues. Germline lookup yields CDR1 MNHEY and CDR2 SVGAGI. Trimming took 4 bases from V and 4 from J; bases not matched to a gene: 10. The CDR3 region is CASSFLRTGETYGYTF. The CDR3 DNA is TGTGCCAGCAGTTTCCTTCGGACAGGGGAGACCTATGGCTACACCTTC.

The V and J genes are TRBV12-3 or TRBV12-4 and TRBJ1-6; the D gene is possibly TRBD1 (5 bases). CDR3 length equals 13 residues. V lost 7 bases and J 9 bases, leaving 13 bases between the germline ends. The CDR3 DNA is TGTGCCAGCAAAACAGGCCCCTTTTCACCCCTCCACTTT. Residues: CASKTGPFSPLHF.

CDR3 amino acids: CASSASIGQGAAYGYTF. The CDR3 region has the DNA TGTGCCAGCAGCGCGAGCATAGGACAGGGGGCGGCCTATGGCTACACCTTC. The chain joins TRBV5-4 to TRBJ1-2; TRBD1 matches 11 bases. Trimming removed 4 bases from V and 4 bases from J; junction bases left unmatched: 12. In germline, CDR1 is SGHNT, CDR2 YYREEE (reference sequence). The CDR3 totals 17 residues.

The chain joins TRBV19 to TRBJ2-3; 7 positions agree with TRBD2. V gave up 5 bases and J gave up 9 bases; unmatched junction bases: 17. There are 16 residues in the CDR3. The germline CDR1 and CDR2 sequences are LNHDA and SQIVND (reference sequence). CDR3 bases: TGTGCCAGTAGTCCGGAACTAGCGAAGCCCTATCGGACGCAGTATTTT. Amino acid sequence: CASSPELAKPYRTQYF.

The J gene is TRBJ1-1, the V gene TRBV30; D gene ambiguous. Trimming shortened V by 7 bases and J by 3 bases, and 12 bases separated the two germline ends. CDR3 length: 12 amino acids. CDR1 and CDR2 from the germline V gene are GTSNPN and SVGIG (reference sequence). As DNA, the CDR3 is TGTGCCTTTCGGACTTTTTACACTGAAGCTTTCTTT. It yields the protein CAFRTFYTEAFF.